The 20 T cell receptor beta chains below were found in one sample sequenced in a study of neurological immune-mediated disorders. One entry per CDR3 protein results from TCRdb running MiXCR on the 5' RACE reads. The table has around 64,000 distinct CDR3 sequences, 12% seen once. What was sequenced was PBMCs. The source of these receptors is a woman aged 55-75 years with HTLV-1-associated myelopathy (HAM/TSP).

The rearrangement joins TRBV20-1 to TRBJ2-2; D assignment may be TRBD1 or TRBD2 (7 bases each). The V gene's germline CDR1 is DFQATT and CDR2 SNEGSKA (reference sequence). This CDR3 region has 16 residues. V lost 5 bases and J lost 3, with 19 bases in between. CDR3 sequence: CSAPGLGRGHTGELFF. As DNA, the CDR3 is TGCAGTGCTCCAGGCCTAGGGAGGGGGCACACCGGGGAGCTGTTTTTT.

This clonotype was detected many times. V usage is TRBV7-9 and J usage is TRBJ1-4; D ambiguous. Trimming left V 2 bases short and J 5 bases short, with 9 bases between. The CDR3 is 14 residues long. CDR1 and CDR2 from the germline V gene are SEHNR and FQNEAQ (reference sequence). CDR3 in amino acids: CASSLNWPNEKLFF. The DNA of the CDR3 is TGTGCCAGCAGCTTAAATTGGCCCAATGAAAAACTGTTTTTT.

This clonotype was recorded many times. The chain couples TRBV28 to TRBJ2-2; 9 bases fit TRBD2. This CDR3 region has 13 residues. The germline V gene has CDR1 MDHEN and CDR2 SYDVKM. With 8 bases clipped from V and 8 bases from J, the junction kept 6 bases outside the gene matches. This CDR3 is CASRGREAGELFF. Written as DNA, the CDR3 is TGTGCCAGCCGCGGGAGGGAAGCGGGGGAGCTGTTTTTT.

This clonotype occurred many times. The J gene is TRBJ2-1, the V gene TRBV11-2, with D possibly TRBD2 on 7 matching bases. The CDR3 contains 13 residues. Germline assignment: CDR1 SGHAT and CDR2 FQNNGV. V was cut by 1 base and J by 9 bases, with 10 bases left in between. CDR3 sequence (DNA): TGTGCCAGCAGCTTAGGCCGGGGGGCTGAGCAGTTCTTC. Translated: CASSLGRGAEQFF.

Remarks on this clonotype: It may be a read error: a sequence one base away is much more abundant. Written as DNA, the CDR3 is TGTGCCAGCAGTAGGGGGGACAGCCCTAATGAAAAACTGTTTTTT. Its protein is CASSRGDSPNEKLFF. The rearrangement links TRBV12-3 or TRBV12-4 to TRBJ1-4; 7 bases line up with TRBD1. V trimming: 5 bases; J trimming: 3 bases; junction bases outside the gene matches: 6. The CDR3 totals 15 residues.

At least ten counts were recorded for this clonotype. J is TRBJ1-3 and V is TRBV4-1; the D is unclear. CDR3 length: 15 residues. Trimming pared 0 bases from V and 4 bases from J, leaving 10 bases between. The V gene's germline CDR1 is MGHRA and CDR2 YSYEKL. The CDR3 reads CASSQDERPGNTIYF. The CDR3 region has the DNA TGCGCCAGCAGCCAAGATGAGCGGCCGGGAAACACCATATATTTT.

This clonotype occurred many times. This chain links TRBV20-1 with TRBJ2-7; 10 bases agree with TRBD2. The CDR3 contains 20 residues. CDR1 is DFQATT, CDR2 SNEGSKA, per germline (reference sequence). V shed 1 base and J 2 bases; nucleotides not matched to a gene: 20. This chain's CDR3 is CSARGYGLGIAGGRAYEQYF. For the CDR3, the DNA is TGCAGTGCTAGAGGATATGGCCTGGGAATAGCGGGAGGCAGAGCCTACGAGCAGTACTTC.

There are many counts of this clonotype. DNA of the CDR3: TGTGCCAGCAGAACCGCCGGGACTAGCTCCTACAATGAGCAGTTCTTC. Its protein is CASRTAGTSSYNEQFF. V and J are TRBV6-2 or TRBV6-3 and TRBJ2-1, with TRBD2 matching over 8 bases. Germline trimming cut 6 bases from V and 0 bases from J; bases unmatched to any gene: 7. Germline V CDR1 and CDR2: MNHEY, SVGEGT. This CDR3 spans 16 amino acids.

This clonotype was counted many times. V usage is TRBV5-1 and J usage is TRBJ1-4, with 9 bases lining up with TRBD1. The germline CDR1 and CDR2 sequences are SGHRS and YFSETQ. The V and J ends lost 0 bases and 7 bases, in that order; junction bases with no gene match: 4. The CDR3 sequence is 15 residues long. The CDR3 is CASSLAGQGGEKLFF. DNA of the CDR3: TGCGCCAGCAGCTTGGCGGGACAGGGAGGTGAAAAACTGTTTTTT.

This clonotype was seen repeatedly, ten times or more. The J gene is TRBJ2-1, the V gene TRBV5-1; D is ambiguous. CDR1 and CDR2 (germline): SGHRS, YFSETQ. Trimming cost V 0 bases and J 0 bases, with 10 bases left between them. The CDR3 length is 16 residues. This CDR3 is CASSLGRTSSYNEQFF. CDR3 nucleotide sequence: TGCGCCAGCAGCTTGGGCAGGACGAGCTCCTACAATGAGCAGTTCTTC. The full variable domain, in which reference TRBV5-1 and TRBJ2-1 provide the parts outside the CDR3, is KAGVTQTPRYLIKTRGQQVTLSCSPISGHRSVSWYQQTPGQGLQFLFEYFSETQRNKGNFPGRFSGRQFSNSRSEMNVSTLELGDSALYLCASSLGRTSSYNEQFFGPGTRLTVL.

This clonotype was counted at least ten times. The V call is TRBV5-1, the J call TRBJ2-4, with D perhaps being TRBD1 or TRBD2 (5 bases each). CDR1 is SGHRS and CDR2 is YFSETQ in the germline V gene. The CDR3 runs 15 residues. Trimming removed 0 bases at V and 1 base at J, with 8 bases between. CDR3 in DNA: TGCGCCAGCAGCTTGGGAGGGGCGGCCAAAAACATTCAGTACTTC. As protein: CASSLGGAAKNIQYF.

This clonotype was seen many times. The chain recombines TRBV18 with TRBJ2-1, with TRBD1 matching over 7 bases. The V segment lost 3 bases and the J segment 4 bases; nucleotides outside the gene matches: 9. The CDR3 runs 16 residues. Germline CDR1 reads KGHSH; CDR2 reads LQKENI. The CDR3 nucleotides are TGTGCCAGCTCACCGAACCGGGACAGCTTATACAATGAGCAGTTCTTC. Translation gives CASSPNRDSLYNEQFF. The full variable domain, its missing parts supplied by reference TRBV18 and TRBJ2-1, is NAGVMQNPRHLVRRRGQEARLRCSPMKGHSHVYWYRQLPEEGLKFMVYLQKENIIDESGMPKERFSAEFPKEGPSILRIQQVVRGDSAAYFCASSPNRDSLYNEQFFGPGTRLTVL.

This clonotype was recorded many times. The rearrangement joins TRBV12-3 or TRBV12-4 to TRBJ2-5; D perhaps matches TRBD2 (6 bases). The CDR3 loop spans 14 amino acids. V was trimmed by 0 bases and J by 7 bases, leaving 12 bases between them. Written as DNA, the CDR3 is TGTGCCAGCAGTTTAGCCGGAGGGTATGGGACCCAGTACTTC. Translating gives CASSLAGGYGTQYF.

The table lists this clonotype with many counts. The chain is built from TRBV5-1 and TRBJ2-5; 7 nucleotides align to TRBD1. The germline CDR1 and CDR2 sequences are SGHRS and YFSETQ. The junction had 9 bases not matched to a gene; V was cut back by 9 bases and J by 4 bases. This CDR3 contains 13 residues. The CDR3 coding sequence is TGCGCCACCTCCCCACAGGGGTTAGAGACCCAGTACTTC. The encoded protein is CATSPQGLETQYF.

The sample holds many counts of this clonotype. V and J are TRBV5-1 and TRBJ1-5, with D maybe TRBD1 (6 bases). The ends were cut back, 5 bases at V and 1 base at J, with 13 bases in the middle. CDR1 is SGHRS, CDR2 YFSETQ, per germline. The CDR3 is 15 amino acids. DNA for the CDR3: TGCGCCAGCAGGTGGGGGGCGGAAAGCAATCAGCCCCAGCATTTT. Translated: CASRWGAESNQPQHF.

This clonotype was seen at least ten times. CDR3 DNA: TGCGCCAGCAGCTTGGCTCAGGCCCAAGAGACCCAGTACTTC. Encoded protein: CASSLAQAQETQYF. This rearrangement joins TRBV5-1 to TRBJ2-5; D gene uncertain. The CDR3 spans 14 residues. Germline values: CDR1 SGHRS, CDR2 YFSETQ. Deletions cut 0 bases from V and 1 base from J, with 7 bases between.

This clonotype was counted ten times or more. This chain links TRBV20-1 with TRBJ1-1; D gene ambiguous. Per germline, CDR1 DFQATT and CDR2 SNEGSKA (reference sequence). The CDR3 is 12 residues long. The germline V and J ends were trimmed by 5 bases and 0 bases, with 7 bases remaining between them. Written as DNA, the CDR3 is TGCAGTGCTCCTGGGATGAACACTGAAGCTTTCTTT. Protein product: CSAPGMNTEAFF.

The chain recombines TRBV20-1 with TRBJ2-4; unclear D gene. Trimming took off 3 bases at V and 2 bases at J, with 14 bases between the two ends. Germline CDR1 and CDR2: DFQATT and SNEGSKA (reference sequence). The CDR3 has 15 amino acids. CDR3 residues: CSASVLELTKNIQYF. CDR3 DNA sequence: TGCAGTGCTAGCGTACTTGAACTGACCAAAAACATTCAGTACTTC.

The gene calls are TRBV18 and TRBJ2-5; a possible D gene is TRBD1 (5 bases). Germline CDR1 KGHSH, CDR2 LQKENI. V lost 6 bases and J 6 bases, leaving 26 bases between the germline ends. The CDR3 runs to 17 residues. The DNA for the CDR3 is TGTGCCAGCTCCCAAGGTCCCCCGACAGCTTGGGAAAAGACCCAGTACTTC. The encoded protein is CASSQGPPTAWEKTQYF. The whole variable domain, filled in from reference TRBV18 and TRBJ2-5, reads NAGVMQNPRHLVRRRGQEARLRCSPMKGHSHVYWYRQLPEEGLKFMVYLQKENIIDESGMPKERFSAEFPKEGPSILRIQQVVRGDSAAYFCASSQGPPTAWEKTQYFGPGTRLLVL.

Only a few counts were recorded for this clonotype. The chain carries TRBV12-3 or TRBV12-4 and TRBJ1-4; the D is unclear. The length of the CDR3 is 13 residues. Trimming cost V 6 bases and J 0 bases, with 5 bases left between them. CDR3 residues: CASSYATNEKLFF. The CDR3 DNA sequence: TGTGCCAGCAGCTACGCAACTAATGAAAAACTGTTTTTT.